The 24 T cell receptor beta chains presented below share a single source sample, sequenced in a study of cytotoxic CD8 clonotypes in ibrutinib-treated CLL. Sequencing used immunoSEQ multiplex PCR; TCRdb keeps in-frame clones, though not all of them. The table has 120,000 to 150,000 clones, 80% to 95% seen once. Here the sequenced sample was PBMCs, taken after 12 months of ibrutinib treatment. The origin of the receptors is a human donor with chronic lymphocytic leukemia.

The rearrangement links TRBV7-9 to TRBJ2-5, with D possibly matching TRBD1 (6 bases). The CDR3 runs 14 residues. Germline lookup yields CDR1 SEHNR and CDR2 FQNEAQ (reference sequence). The V end lost 3 bases, the J end lost 0 bases, and 8 bases lay between the germline ends. CDR3 region: CASSFRTDQETQYF. The CDR3 coding sequence is TGTGCCAGCAGCTTCCGGACAGACCAAGAGACCCAGTACTTC.

V and J are TRBV7-2 and TRBJ2-1; maybe TRBD1 (6 bases). This CDR3 is built from 15 residues. Germline CDR1 reads SGHTA; CDR2 reads FQGNSA. The V and J ends lost 6 bases and 7 bases respectively, with 19 bases between them. The DNA for the CDR3 is TGTGCCAGCAGTTCGGGACACATACTAAAAAATGAGCAGTTCTTC. Translation: CASSSGHILKNEQFF.

This chain connects TRBV4-1 to TRBJ2-3; D not certain. With 5 bases removed from V and 6 bases from J, the gap between germline ends came to 18 bases. The CDR3 totals 15 residues. CDR1 is MGHRA and CDR2 is YSYEKL in the germline V gene. CDR3 region: CASSGTGGSPDTQYF. The CDR3 DNA follows: TGCGCCAGCAGCGGTACCGGCGGATCCCCGGATACGCAGTATTTT.

This chain uses TRBV27 with TRBJ2-1; TRBD1 is a possible D gene (6 bases). In germline, CDR1 is MNHEY, CDR2 SMNVEV (reference sequence). The CDR3 runs to 16 residues. The V end was cut by 4 bases, the J end by 0 bases, with 13 bases between. Here the CDR3 reads CASSSRGTGSYNEQFF. As DNA, the CDR3 is TGTGCCAGCAGTTCAAGGGGGACGGGCTCCTACAATGAGCAGTTCTTC.

This chain joins TRBV20-1 and TRBJ2-7; D unclear. Germline V CDR1 and CDR2: DFQATT, SNEGSKA (reference sequence). V lost 4 bases to trimming and J lost 3 bases, with 4 bases between them. The length of the CDR3 is 10 residues. DNA of the CDR3: TGCAGTGCTACTGACTACGAGCAGTACTTC. Translated, it gives CSATDYEQYF.

This sequence joins TRBV7-8 and TRBJ2-1; perhaps TRBD2 as D (5 bases). The CDR3 is 18 residues long. In germline, CDR1 is SGHVS, CDR2 FQNEAQ. V was cut by 5 bases and J by 0 bases, with 20 bases left in between. CDR3 coding DNA: TGTGCCAGCAGCCCACAGATGGGCCTCCGGGACTCCTACAATGAGCAGTTCTTC. This codes for CASSPQMGLRDSYNEQFF.

This clone was observed a single time. This sequence joins TRBV10-3 and TRBJ2-5, with TRBD2 identical over 8 bases. CDR1 is ENHRY and CDR2 is SYGVKD in the germline V gene. The CDR3 length is 14 residues. V gave up 4 bases and J gave up 4 bases; unmatched junction bases: 5. The CDR3 nucleotides read TGTGCCATCAGTGGTAGCGCGGGAGGAGAGACCCAGTACTTC. Amino acids: CAISGSAGGETQYF.

The CDR3 loop is CASSVRSGTEGTEAFF. As DNA, the CDR3 is TGTGCCAGCTCAGTTAGATCGGGGACAGAGGGCACTGAAGCTTTCTTT. The chain has TRBV18 and TRBJ1-1; TRBD1 aligns across 7 bases. V lost 5 bases to trimming and J lost 4 bases; unmatched junction nucleotides: 13. The CDR3 covers 16 residues. Germline CDR1 reads KGHSH; CDR2 reads LQKENI.

The chain links TRBV18 to TRBJ2-1; tentative D call: TRBD2 (5 bases). Germline values: CDR1 KGHSH, CDR2 LQKENI. The CDR3 has 15 residues. V lost 3 bases and J 0 bases, leaving 9 bases between the germline ends. In nucleotides, the CDR3 is TGTGCCAGCTCACCCGGACTCAGCTCCTACAATGAGCAGTTCTTC. Amino acids: CASSPGLSSYNEQFF. The full variable domain, its missing parts supplied by reference TRBV18 and TRBJ2-1, is NAGVMQNPRHLVRRRGQEARLRCSPMKGHSHVYWYRQLPEEGLKFMVYLQKENIIDESGMPKERFSAEFPKEGPSILRIQQVVRGDSAAYFCASSPGLSSYNEQFFGPGTRLTVL.

The gene calls are TRBV18 and TRBJ2-3; D might be TRBD2 (6 bases). This CDR3 region has 15 residues. Per germline, CDR1 KGHSH and CDR2 LQKENI. The V end was cut by 6 bases, the J end by 2 bases, with 15 bases between. The CDR3 DNA reads as TGTGCCAGCTCCCTCGGGAGAGCGGACACAGATACGCAGTATTTT. This sequence encodes CASSLGRADTDTQYF.

The chain combines TRBV25-1 with TRBJ2-3; D not certain. The CDR3 extends over 12 amino acids. CDR1 MGHDK and CDR2 SYGVNS come from the germline V gene. Trimming pared 4 bases from V and 2 bases from J, leaving 4 bases between. In DNA, the CDR3 is TGTGCCAGCAGTGCCTACACAGATACGCAGTATTTT. Translation: CASSAYTDTQYF.

The chain recombines TRBV30 with TRBJ2-2; the D gene is possibly TRBD1 (6 bases). CDR3 length equals 13 residues. Trimming cost V 7 bases and J 0 bases, with 9 bases left between them. Germline loops: CDR1 GTSNPN, CDR2 SVGIG (reference sequence). The CDR3 DNA reads TGTGCCTTAGGACAGCCGAACACCGGGGAGCTGTTTTTT. This sequence encodes CALGQPNTGELFF.

The chain uses TRBV28 and TRBJ2-1; no firm D call. The CDR3 sequence is 13 residues long. The V gene lost 5 bases and the J gene lost 3 bases, with 8 bases spanning the gap. The germline gives CDR1 MDHEN, CDR2 SYDVKM. The CDR3, as DNA: TGTGCCAGCAGTCCCTATCTCTACAATGAGCAGTTCTTC. Translating gives CASSPYLYNEQFF.

The V gene is TRBV7-9, the J gene TRBJ2-7; 9 bases fit TRBD1. The V gene's germline CDR1 is SEHNR and CDR2 FQNEAQ (reference sequence). Losses at the gene ends were 3 bases for V and 3 bases for J; bases not matched to a gene: 3. This CDR3 contains 14 residues. CDR3 sequence (DNA): TGTGCCAGCAGCTTTGGGGACAGGGACTACGAGCAGTACTTC. Translating gives CASSFGDRDYEQYF.

The chain combines TRBV2 with TRBJ2-3, with 7 bases lining up with TRBD2. The CDR3 runs to 16 residues. CDR1 and CDR2 (germline): SNHLY, FYNNEI. Losses at the gene ends were 6 bases for V and 2 bases for J; bases not matched to a gene: 11. CDR3 sequence reads: CASRLSGTIHTDTQYF. CDR3 bases: TGTGCCAGCAGGTTGTCCGGGACTATTCACACAGATACGCAGTATTTT.

The V call is TRBV18, the J call TRBJ2-7, with D possibly TRBD2 on 6 matching bases. CDR3 length: 13 residues. Trimming left V 6 bases short and J 7 bases short, with 16 bases between. CDR1 KGHSH and CDR2 LQKENI come from the germline V gene. CDR3: CASSPGLGQEQYF. For the CDR3, the DNA is TGTGCCAGCTCGCCGGGACTGGGGCAGGAGCAGTACTTC.

The V and J genes are TRBV5-1 and TRBJ2-7, with TRBD1 matching 7 bases. CDR3 length: 15 residues. The V and J ends lost 3 bases and 2 bases, in that order; junction bases with no gene match: 8. Germline lookup yields CDR1 SGHRS and CDR2 YFSETQ. As DNA, the CDR3 is TGCGCCAGCAGCTATCAGACAGGGTTAGCCTACGAGCAGTACTTC. This encodes CASSYQTGLAYEQYF.

V is TRBV28 and J is TRBJ1-5, with no clear D. CDR1 and CDR2 (germline): MDHEN, SYDVKM. V lost 3 bases, J lost 1 base, and 13 bases lay in between. This CDR3 has 16 amino acids. This CDR3 reads CASSFSWGGSNQPQHF. The CDR3 DNA sequence: TGTGCCAGCAGTTTTAGTTGGGGAGGGAGCAATCAGCCCCAGCATTTT.

This chain joins TRBV13 and TRBJ2-3, with D hard to call. This CDR3 has 12 amino acids. Per germline, CDR1 PRHDT and CDR2 FYEKMQ (reference sequence). Trimming took 1 base from V and 7 from J, leaving 6 bases between them. In DNA, the CDR3 is TGTGCCAGCAGCTTAGAGGATAATACGCAGTATTTT. Amino acid sequence: CASSLEDNTQYF. Supplemented by reference TRBV13 and TRBJ2-3, the full variable domain reads AAGVIQSPRHLIKEKRETATLKCYPIPRHDTVYWYQQGPGQDPQFLISFYEKMQSDKGSIPDRFSAQQFSDYHSELNMSSLELGDSALYFCASSLEDNTQYFGPGTRLTVL.

The chain couples TRBV7-2 to TRBJ1-5, with D perhaps TRBD1 (5 bases). Germline lookup yields CDR1 SGHTA and CDR2 FQGNSA. The V end lost 3 bases, the J end lost 7 bases, and 13 bases lay between the germline ends. The CDR3 totals 14 residues. CDR3 coding DNA: TGTGCCAGCAGCTTCTCAGGGTTTTCACAGCCCCAGCATTTT. Its protein product is CASSFSGFSQPQHF.

The genes are TRBV5-6 and TRBJ2-2, with D perhaps matching TRBD2 (5 bases). The V end was cut by 4 bases, the J end by 1 base, with 11 bases between. CDR1 and CDR2 (germline): SGHDT, YYEEEE. The CDR3 has 15 amino acids. In nucleotides, the CDR3 is TGTGCCAGCAGCAGCAGGAGGTGGAACACCGGGGAGCTGTTTTTT. This sequence encodes CASSSRRWNTGELFF.

This chain uses TRBV2 with TRBJ1-2; unclear D gene. The CDR3 loop spans 15 amino acids. Germline V gives CDR1 SNHLY, CDR2 FYNNEI. V was shortened by 8 bases and J by 4 bases, with 20 bases between the two germline ends. The CDR3, as DNA: TGTGCCAGCGAGAACCCCGAGACGGAACCCTATGGCTACACCTTC. Protein: CASENPETEPYGYTF.

This clone was detected a few times. In nucleotides, the CDR3 is TGCGCCAGCAGCGCACTGGGGTGGGTTGGGGCCACAGATACGCAGTATTTT. It yields the protein CASSALGWVGATDTQYF. The gene calls are TRBV5-1 and TRBJ2-3, with D possibly matching TRBD1 (5 bases). The germline V and J ends were trimmed by 4 bases and 2 bases, with 20 bases remaining between them. The CDR3 loop spans 17 amino acids. The germline V gene encodes CDR1 SGHRS and CDR2 YFSETQ.

The chain has TRBV5-1 and TRBJ2-7, with 9 bases fitting TRBD2. The ends lost 0 bases at V and 1 base at J; junction bases unmatched: 2. Germline CDR1 reads SGHRS; CDR2 reads YFSETQ. The CDR3 covers 15 residues. The CDR3 protein is CASSLETSGSYEQYF. Here the CDR3 DNA reads TGCGCCAGCAGCTTGGAGACTAGCGGTTCCTACGAGCAGTACTTC.